This T cell receptor beta chain was documented in a study of blood T cell repertoires in COVID-19. Study-level background: Samples came from the United States, Italy and Spain, spanning acute and convalescent COVID-19. In each case, the material was cDNA or gDNA derived from T cells, B-cell-depleted T cells, or PBMCs.

Self-reported history from a screening survey and questionnaire set each donor's cohort. Germline V CDR1 and CDR2: SNHLY, FYNNEI. With 1 base removed from V and 8 bases from J, the gap between germline ends came to 11 bases. This CDR3 comprises 13 residues. In the original analysis: Amplification of reference gene primers was used by the study to estimate nucleated cell counts. Data came from immunoSEQ multiplex PCR; TCRdb stores just in-frame clones and leaves some out. The V and J calls and clone size come from that table; D and trimming were worked out from the DNA. This sample has some 190,000 clones, with 89% found just once.

The chain carries TRBV2 and TRBJ1-2; D perhaps matches TRBD1 (6 bases). This clonotype was sampled from a woman in her thirties or forties with acute COVID-19. The sample was PBMCs or T cells enriched from blood (not recorded which). As DNA, the CDR3 is TGTGCCAGCAGTGAAGGGCCAGGGGCGGGCTACACCTTC. It codes for CASSEGPGAGYTF.